The clone carrying this T cell receptor (beta chain) was seen at least ten times. Its target is unknown. TCRdb fed the 5' RACE reads into MiXCR, producing one record per CDR3 protein. The repertoire includes 250,000 to 350,000 distinct CDR3 sequences, roughly 16% of them detected once, and 20% to 25% sits in the top ten. This specimen comes from a study of T-cell memory formation after mild COVID-19. Across the whole study: Largely donor-specific sequence clusters came from two donors. General study findings and limits: Of the contracting clones, CD4+ ones lay mainly in CM and EM, and CD8+ ones in EMRA. Clones that contracted from day 15 to 85 had balanced CD4/CD8; later expanders were CD4+ biased.

V gave up 5 bases and J gave up 4 bases, with 4 bases separating them. Germline V lookup: CDR1 MGHRA, CDR2 YSYEKL. The CDR3 runs to 11 residues. V is TRBV4-1 and J is TRBJ2-3, with D unresolved. Material for sequencing was PBMCs or a T cell subset sorted from them (not recorded which). This clonotype was sampled from a young man who had mild COVID-19 (a few samples of this study predate the infection). Cell type and time point are not known. The CDR3 DNA reads TGCGCCAGCAGCTCCCCAGATACGCAGTATTTT. As protein: CASSSPDTQYF.